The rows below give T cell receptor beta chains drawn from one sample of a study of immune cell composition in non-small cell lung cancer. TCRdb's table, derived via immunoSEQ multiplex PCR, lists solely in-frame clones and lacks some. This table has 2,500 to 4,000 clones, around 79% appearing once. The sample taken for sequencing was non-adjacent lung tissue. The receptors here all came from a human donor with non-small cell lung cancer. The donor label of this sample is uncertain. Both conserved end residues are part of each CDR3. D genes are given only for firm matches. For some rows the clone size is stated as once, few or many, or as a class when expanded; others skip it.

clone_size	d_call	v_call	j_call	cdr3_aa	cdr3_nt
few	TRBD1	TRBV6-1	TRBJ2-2	CASSVEGANTGELFF	TGTGCCAGCAGTGTTGAGGGGGCTAACACCGGGGAGCTGTTTTTT
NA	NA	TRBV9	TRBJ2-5	CASSVAGLQETQYF	TGTGCCAGCAGCGTAGCCGGACTCCAAGAGACCCAGTACTTC
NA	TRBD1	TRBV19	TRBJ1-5	CASSGTGAFGQPQHF	TGTGCCAGTAGTGGTACAGGGGCGTTTGGGCAGCCCCAGCATTTT
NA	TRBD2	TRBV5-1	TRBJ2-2	CASSLDLPGLAASGELFF	TGCGCCAGCAGCTTGGACCTGCCGGGACTAGCGGCCTCCGGGGAGCTGTTTTTT
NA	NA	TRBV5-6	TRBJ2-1	CASSQGRNEQFF	TGTGCCAGCAGTCAGGGTCGGAATGAGCAGTTCTTC
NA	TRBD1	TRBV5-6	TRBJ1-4	CASSSGTGGDSTGF	TGTGCCAGCAGCTCCGGGACAGGGGGCGACTCAACCGGTTTT
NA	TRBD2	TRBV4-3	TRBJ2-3	CASSQEGAGVRGDTQYF	TGCGCCAGCAGCCAAGAAGGAGCGGGAGTGAGGGGGGATACGCAGTATTTT
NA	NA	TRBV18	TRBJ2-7	CASSRSGPYEQYF	TGTGCCAGCTCGCGAAGCGGGCCCTACGAGCAGTACTTC
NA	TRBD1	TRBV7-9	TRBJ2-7	CASSLAGTGGSYEQYF	TGTGCCAGCAGCTTAGCGGGGACAGGGGGTTCCTACGAGCAGTACTTC
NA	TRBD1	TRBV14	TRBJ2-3	CASSQWARRGPTDTQYF	TGTGCCAGCAGCCAATGGGCGCGAAGGGGGCCGACAGATACGCAGTATTTT
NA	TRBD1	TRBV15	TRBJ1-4	CATSRDLQGRSEKLFF	TGTGCCACCAGCAGAGACCTACAGGGGAGAAGCGAAAAACTGTTTTTT
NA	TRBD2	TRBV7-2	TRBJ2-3	CASSLVAGGTNTQYF	TGTGCCAGCAGCTTAGTAGCGGGAGGAACGAATACGCAGTATTTT
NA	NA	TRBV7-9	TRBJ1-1	CASSLFSLDTEAFF	TGTGCCAGCAGCTTATTTTCTTTAGATACTGAAGCTTTCTTT
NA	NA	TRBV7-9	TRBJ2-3	CASSPGLATDTQYF	TGTGCCAGCAGCCCGGGACTTGCCACAGATACGCAGTATTTT
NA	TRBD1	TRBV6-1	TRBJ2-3	CASSARQGRMDTQYF	TGTGCCAGCAGTGCCAGACAGGGCCGGATGGATACGCAGTATTTT
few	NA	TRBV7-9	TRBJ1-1	CASSLSGEAFF	TGTGCCAGCAGCTTAAGCGGGGAAGCTTTCTTT
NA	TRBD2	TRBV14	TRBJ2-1	CASSPLGGLAVFF	TGTGCCAGCAGCCCACTGGGAGGACTAGCTGTATTCTTC
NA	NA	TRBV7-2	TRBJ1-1	CASSLFGGTEAFF	TGTGCCAGCAGCTTATTCGGAGGAACTGAAGCTTTCTTT
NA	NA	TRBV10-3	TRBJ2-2	CAISELPAGPADTGELFF	TGTGCCATCAGTGAGTTACCAGCGGGTCCGGCGGACACCGGGGAGCTGTTTTTT
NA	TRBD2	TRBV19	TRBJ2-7	CASSTGLGGYDEQYF	TGTGCCAGTAGTACCGGGCTGGGGGGGTACGACGAGCAGTACTTC
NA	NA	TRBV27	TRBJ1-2	CASTSLSDGTNYGYTF	TGTGCCAGCACTTCCCTCTCGGACGGGACTAACTATGGCTACACCTTC
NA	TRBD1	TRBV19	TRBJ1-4	CASSSRGGDEKLFF	TGTGCCAGTAGTTCACGAGGGGGCGATGAAAAACTGTTTTTT
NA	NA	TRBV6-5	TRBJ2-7	CASSYSVGGYFYEQYF	TGTGCCAGCAGTTACTCAGTAGGGGGTTATTTCTACGAGCAGTACTTC
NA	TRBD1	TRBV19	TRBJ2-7	CASSATGGSYEQYF	TGTGCCAGTAGTGCGACAGGGGGATCCTACGAGCAGTACTTC
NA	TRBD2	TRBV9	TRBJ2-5	CASSVGSSGSGETQYF	TGTGCCAGCAGCGTAGGGAGTAGCGGGAGTGGCGAGACCCAGTACTTC
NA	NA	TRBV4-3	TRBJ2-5	CASSQDYKETQYF	TGCGCCAGCAGCCAAGACTATAAAGAGACCCAGTACTTC
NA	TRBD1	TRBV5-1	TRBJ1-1	CASSLQGMNTEAFF	TGCGCCAGCAGCTTACAGGGGATGAACACTGAAGCTTTCTTT
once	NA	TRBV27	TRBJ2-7	CASSPLVSYEQYF	TGTGCCAGCAGTCCGCTAGTATCCTACGAGCAGTACTTC
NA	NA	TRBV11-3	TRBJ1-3	CASSSPPWAFSGNTIYF	TGTGCCAGCAGCTCCCCCCCCTGGGCCTTCTCTGGAAACACCATATATTTT
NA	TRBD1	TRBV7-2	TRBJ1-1	CASSRDSNTEAFF	TGTGCCAGCAGCCGGGACAGTAACACTGAAGCTTTCTTT
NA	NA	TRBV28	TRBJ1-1	CASTLGTLNTEAFF	TGTGCCAGCACACTTGGGACATTGAACACTGAAGCTTTCTTT
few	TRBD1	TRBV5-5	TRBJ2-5	CASSLATGQARTETQYF	TGTGCCAGCAGCTTGGCCACGGGACAGGCTCGGACAGAGACCCAGTACTTC
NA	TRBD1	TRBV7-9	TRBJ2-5	CASSLQGSETQYF	TGTGCCAGCAGCCTACAGGGGTCCGAGACCCAGTACTTC
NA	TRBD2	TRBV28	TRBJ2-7	CASSSPGLAVQYEQYF	TGTGCCAGCAGTTCCCCGGGACTAGCAGTTCAATACGAGCAGTACTTC
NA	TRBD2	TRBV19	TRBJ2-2	CATGGTSGPGELFF	TGTGCCACCGGAGGAACTAGCGGCCCCGGGGAGCTGTTTTTT
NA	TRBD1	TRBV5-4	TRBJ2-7	CASSLAPLDRAVYEQYF	TGTGCCAGCAGCTTGGCTCCCCTTGACAGGGCCGTCTACGAGCAGTACTTC
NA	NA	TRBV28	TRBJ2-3	CASSLDRGGADTQYF	TGTGCCAGCAGTTTAGATAGGGGTGGCGCAGATACGCAGTATTTT
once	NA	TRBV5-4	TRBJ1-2	CASSSLMRDSSFGYGYTF	TGTGCCAGCAGCTCGCTTATGCGGGACTCCTCCTTTGGATATGGCTACACCTTC
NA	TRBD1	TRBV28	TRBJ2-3	CASTSFGQGTDTQYF	TGTGCCAGCACCTCTTTTGGACAGGGGACAGATACGCAGTATTTT
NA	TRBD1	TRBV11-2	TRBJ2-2	CASSLSGTGGASTGELFF	TGTGCCAGCAGCTTATCCGGGACAGGGGGCGCGAGCACCGGGGAGCTGTTTTTT
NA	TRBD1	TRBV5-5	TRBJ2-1	CASSSNPTGGDSYNEQFF	TGTGCCAGCAGCTCTAATCCTACAGGGGGCGACTCCTACAATGAGCAGTTCTTC
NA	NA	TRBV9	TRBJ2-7	CASSPGVASSYEQYF	TGTGCCAGCAGCCCTGGGGTAGCGAGCTCCTACGAGCAGTACTTC
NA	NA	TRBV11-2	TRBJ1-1	CASSFRGGVNTEAFF	TGTGCCAGCAGCTTCCGAGGAGGTGTGAACACTGAAGCTTTCTTT
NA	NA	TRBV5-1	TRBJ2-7	CASRDYRGTYEQYF	TGCGCCAGCAGGGACTACCGGGGGACCTACGAGCAGTACTTC
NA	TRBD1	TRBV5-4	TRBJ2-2	CASSLGQGAYDTGELFF	TGTGCCAGCAGCTTGGGACAGGGGGCTTATGACACCGGGGAGCTGTTTTTT
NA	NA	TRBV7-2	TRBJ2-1	CASSQQGSLNNEQFF	TGTGCCAGCAGCCAACAGGGTAGTCTGAACAATGAGCAGTTCTTC
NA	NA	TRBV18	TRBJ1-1	CASSPRTVIMNTEAFF	TGTGCCAGCTCACCCAGAACAGTAATAATGAACACTGAAGCTTTCTTT
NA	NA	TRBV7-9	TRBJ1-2	CASSLEGNYGYTF	TGTGCCAGCAGCCTAGAGGGGAACTATGGCTACACCTTC
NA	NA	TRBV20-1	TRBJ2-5	CSARPEETQYF	TGCAGTGCTAGGCCAGAAGAGACCCAGTACTTC
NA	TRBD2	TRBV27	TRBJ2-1	CASILTGTSGRNEQFF	TGTGCCAGCATCCTGACCGGGACTAGCGGGAGGAATGAGCAGTTCTTC
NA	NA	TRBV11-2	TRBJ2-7	CASSSLPFGGNREQYF	TGTGCCAGCAGCTCACTCCCGTTTGGGGGGAATCGGGAGCAGTACTTC
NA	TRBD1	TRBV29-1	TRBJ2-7	CSGGTALGEQYF	TGCAGCGGTGGGACAGCCCTCGGCGAGCAGTACTTC
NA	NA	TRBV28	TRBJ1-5	CASSLSRGGGLGNQPQHF	TGTGCCAGCAGTTTATCCCGTGGCGGAGGATTGGGCAATCAGCCCCAGCATTTT
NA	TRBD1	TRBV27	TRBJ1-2	CASSSRQGWDGYTF	TGTGCCAGCAGTTCCCGACAGGGTTGGGATGGCTACACCTTC
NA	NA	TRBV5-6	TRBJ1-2	CASSHSGDTYGYTF	TGTGCCAGCAGCCATTCAGGGGACACCTATGGCTACACCTTC
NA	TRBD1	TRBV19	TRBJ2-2	CASSPGTVANTGELFF	TGTGCCAGTAGTCCCGGGACAGTCGCTAACACCGGGGAGCTGTTTTTT